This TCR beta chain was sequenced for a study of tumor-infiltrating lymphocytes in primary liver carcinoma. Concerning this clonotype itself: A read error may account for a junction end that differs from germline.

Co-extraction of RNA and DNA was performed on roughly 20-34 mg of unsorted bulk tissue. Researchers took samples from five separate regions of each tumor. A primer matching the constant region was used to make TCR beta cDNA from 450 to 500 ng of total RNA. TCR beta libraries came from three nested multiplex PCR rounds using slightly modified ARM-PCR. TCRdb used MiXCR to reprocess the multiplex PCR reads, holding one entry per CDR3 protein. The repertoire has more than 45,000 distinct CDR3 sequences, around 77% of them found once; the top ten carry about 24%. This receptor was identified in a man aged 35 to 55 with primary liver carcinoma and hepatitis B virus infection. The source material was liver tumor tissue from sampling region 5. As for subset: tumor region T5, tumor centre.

CDR3 nucleotide sequence: TGCGTCAGCAGCCTAGATCAGAGCGGGATGCACAATGAGCAGTTCTTC. It yields the protein CVSSLDQSGMHNEQFF. V and J are TRBV4-3 and TRBJ2-1; the match to TRBD2 covers 7 bases. Germline CDR1 LGHNA, CDR2 YSLEER. The CDR3 runs to 16 residues.